This T cell receptor (delta chain) came from a study of gamma-delta chains in newborns, infants, children. Whole-study context: Innate gammadelta T cells reportedly expand polyclonally right after birth, driven by microbial exposure, per the title.

Trimming shortened V by 2 bases and J by 0 bases, and 7 bases separated the two germline ends. The CDR3 covers 16 residues. Looked up from germline, CDR1 is GEAIGNYY and CDR2 is EKD. TCRdb re-analyzed the reads via CATT. The sample has 4,500 to 5,000 delta-chain clones, less than 5% seen once; the top ten hold approximately 11%. The sequenced sample was blood. The V and J genes are TRDV2 and TRDJ3; D unresolved. The TCR originated in a child who was a newborn, infant or young child, either healthy, febrile or measles-vaccinated (not recorded which). The CDR3 sequence: CACDNFSSWDTRQMFF. The CDR3, as DNA: TGTGCCTGTGACAACTTTAGCTCCTGGGACACCCGACAGATGTTTTTC.